This T cell receptor beta chain was sequenced in a study of blood T cell repertoires in COVID-19. Study details: Sites in the United States, Italy and Spain provided acute and convalescent COVID-19 samples.

Unmatched junction bases numbered 6, after V lost 6 bases and J lost 3 bases. This CDR3 comprises 14 residues. Germline V gives CDR1 SNHLY, CDR2 FYNNEI. Sequencing was performed with immunoSEQ multiplex PCR; in TCRdb, only in-frame clones are kept and a portion is missing. The sample holds approximately 49,000 clones; about 63% are singletons and the top ten take roughly 9.6%. Sequenced sample: peripheral blood. This chain links TRBV2 with TRBJ1-2; 8 bases match TRBD1. The TCR sequence derives from a woman aged 65 to 85 with acute or convalescent COVID-19. In nucleotides, the CDR3 is TGTGCCAGCAGAGTAGGACAGGGCTACTATGGCTACACCTTC. This sequence encodes CASRVGQGYYGYTF.